The source of this T cell receptor (beta chain) is a study of T cell responses to AZD1222 COVID-19 vaccine. This CDR3 region has 14 residues. Trimming shortened V by 5 bases and J by 4 bases, and 11 bases separated the two germline ends. CDR1 and CDR2 from the germline V gene are MDHEN and SYDVKM. TCRdb's table, derived via immunoSEQ multiplex PCR, lists solely in-frame clones and lacks some. The table includes 150,000 or so clones, approximately 90% detected once. The V call is TRBV28, the J call TRBJ1-4; no clear D gene. The sample in question was peripheral blood, obtained on day 0 of AZD1222 vaccination. The clonotype originates from an adult in good health. The CDR3 is CASSTSPRNEKLFF. The CDR3 region has the DNA TGTGCCAGCAGTACTTCCCCACGTAATGAAAAACTGTTTTTT.